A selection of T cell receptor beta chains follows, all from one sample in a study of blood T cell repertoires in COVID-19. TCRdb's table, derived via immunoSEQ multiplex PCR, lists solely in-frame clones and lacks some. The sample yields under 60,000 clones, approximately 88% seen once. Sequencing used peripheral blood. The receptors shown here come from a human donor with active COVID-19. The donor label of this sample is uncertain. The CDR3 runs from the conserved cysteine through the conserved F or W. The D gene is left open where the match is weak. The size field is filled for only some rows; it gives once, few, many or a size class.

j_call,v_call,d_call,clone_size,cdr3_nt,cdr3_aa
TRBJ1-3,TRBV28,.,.,TGTGCCAGCCTTAATCGTGGAAACACCATATATTTT,CASLNRGNTIYF
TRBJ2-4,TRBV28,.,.,TGTGCCACCCAGGGAGGCGGGAATATTAGAGCCAAAAACATTCAGTACTTC,CATQGGGNIRAKNIQYF
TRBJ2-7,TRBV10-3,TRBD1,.,TGTGCCATCAGTGAGCAGGGGGCGGGCGAGCAGTACTTC,CAISEQGAGEQYF
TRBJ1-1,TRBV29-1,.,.,TGCAGCGTTTTAGAGGGTCCTGAAGCTTTCTTT,CSVLEGPEAFF
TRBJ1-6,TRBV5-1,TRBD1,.,TGCGCCAGCAGCCCGGACAGGGTGGGTTCACCCCTCCACTTT,CASSPDRVGSPLHF
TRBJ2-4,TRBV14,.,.,TGTGCCAGCAGCCAGCAAAGGGGTATAGGAGCCAAAAACATTCAGTACTTC,CASSQQRGIGAKNIQYF
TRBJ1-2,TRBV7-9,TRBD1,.,TGTGCCAGCAGCCTACCGGGACAGGGGTTTCATGGCTACACCTTC,CASSLPGQGFHGYTF
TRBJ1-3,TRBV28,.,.,TGTGCCAGCAGTCGGAGGGCTGGAAACACCATATATTTT,CASSRRAGNTIYF
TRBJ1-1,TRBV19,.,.,TGTGCCAGTAGTAGTGGACGGCGGGGTGAAAACACTGAAGCTTTCTTT,CASSSGRRGENTEAFF
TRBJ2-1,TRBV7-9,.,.,TGTGCCAGCAGCCTTGATGGAGCCTCCTACAATGAGCAGTTCTTC,CASSLDGASYNEQFF
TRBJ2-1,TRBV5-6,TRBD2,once,TGTGCCAGCAGCTTGTTGCGGGAGTGGCCCTACAATGAGCAGTTCTTC,CASSLLREWPYNEQFF
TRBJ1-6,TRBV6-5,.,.,TGTGCCAGCGCCCGGGAGATCCAATATTCACCCCTCCACTTT,CASAREIQYSPLHF
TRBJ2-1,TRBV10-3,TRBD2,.,TGTGCCATCAGTGAAGGGGCGGGAGTCTACAATGAGCAGTTCTTC,CAISEGAGVYNEQFF
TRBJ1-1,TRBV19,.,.,TGTGCCAGCTCGCGGGGGAACACTGAAGCTTTCTTT,CASSRGNTEAFF